This TCR beta chain is from a study of T cells in Graves' hyperthyroidism and ophthalmopathy. RNA transcripts gave rise to amplified TCR beta CDR3 regions. In the first-round RT-PCR of the TCR CDR3, the HTBI primer set was used. TCRdb re-called the multiplex PCR reads through MiXCR, storing one row per CDR3 protein. The table shows more than 150,000 distinct CDR3 sequences, with about a sixth occurring only once. This clonotype came up many times. The CDR3 contains 15 residues. V lost 3 bases and J 3 bases, leaving 12 bases between the germline ends. Germline V CDR1 and CDR2: LNHDA, SQIVND (reference sequence). Clinical symptoms, serum thyroxine and TRAb, thyroid ultrasound and orbital computed tomography together formed the diagnostic basis.

The sample taken for sequencing was blood. The sequence came from a woman in her forties or fifties with Graves' hyperthyroidism. The J gene is TRBJ1-5, the V gene TRBV19, with no clear D. CDR3 amino acids: CASSIFGEFNQPQHF. The CDR3 nucleotides are TGTGCCAGTAGTATCTTCGGGGAGTTCAATCAGCCCCAGCATTTT.